Below, one T cell receptor beta chain is given with its context. This clonotype was counted a single time. The specificity of this receptor is unknown. Within one base of it there is no much larger clone, and no base qualities were kept. A single read offers scant evidence. Counted from cysteine to phenylalanine, this CDR3 has 15 amino acids. The entry retains the CDR3 DNA only, 45 bases that are in frame from base 1. The germline V gene provides CDR1 SQVTM and CDR2 ANQGSEA. Germline trimming amounts to 6 bases on V and 8 bases on J, with 16 as the count of junction bases outside the gene matches. These data are taken from a study of T-cell reconstitution after alpha-beta-depleted transplantation in children (dated by TCRdb to between 2015 and 2016). Regarding the research as a whole: The study quantitatively tracked T-cell immune reconstitution after TCRalphabeta/CD19-depleted allogeneic hematopoietic cell transplantation in children using TCR repertoire profiling.

The protocol used for the library was PCR. This sample was sequenced with an Illumina HiSeq 2500. TCR library preparation used molecular barcoding, with unique molecular identifiers applied to normalize quantification of the TCRbeta repertoire. Clones were called with MiXCR by TCRdb after fastp trimmed the public reads at Q25, and only in-frame beta chains were retained. Rows matching on CDR3 protein sequence are summarized as one entry with the most common DNA and genes. The sample includes more than 500,000 distinct CDR3 sequences, with over 9.5% observed a single time. The ten most abundant clones make up approximately 15% of the sample. The treatment or condition label here, explained by the study, means: allogeneic hematopoietic cell transplantation with graft depleted of TCRalphabeta T cells and CD19 B cells. Transplant recipients were children who received TCRalphabeta/CD19-depleted allogeneic hematopoietic cell grafts.

What the authors observed across the whole study: Apparently early alphabetaT-cell count recovery about two months after transplant reportedly relied on only several hundred rapidly expanded clones derived from non-depleted graft cells. In some patients, the high TCRbeta diversity seen at day 60 was put down to recipient T cells and intrathymic progenitors that had survived conditioning. Over subsequent months, a decline in hyperexpanded clone frequencies was noted, and after one year, T-cell counts and TCRbeta diversity were mostly ascribed to newly produced T cells.

The material was PBMCs, mostly from graft donor cells, obtained 180 days after TCRalphabeta/CD19-depleted stem cell transplant. The clonotype originates from a female patient under 10 years old who had a stem cell transplant for aplastic anemia, so the T cells may come from the graft donor. In this chain, TRBV29-1 is recombined with TRBJ2-1; 7 middle bases align to TRBD2. The CDR3 protein: CSVELDETGGDEQFF. The DNA sequence follows: TGCAGCGTCGAACTGGACGAGACGGGAGGCGATGAGCAGTTCTTC.